This T cell receptor beta chain was identified in a study of response to subunit inactivated influenza vaccine. TCRdb reprocessed the RT-PCR reads with MiXCR, giving one entry per CDR3 protein. The sample contains some 550,000 distinct CDR3 sequences, approximately 20% of which appear only once. Study-level findings and limits: Every seasonal influenza vaccination brings in few new T cells, the authors suggested.

This clonotype was detected only a few times. Its specificity is not known. CDR3 length: 15 amino acids. Germline V gene lookup returns CDR1 SGHRS and CDR2 YFSETQ. After removal of 2 bases from V and 9 bases from J, the junction contained 5 bases not matched to a gene. These records were also assigned to another study, of T cells expressing NK-cell markers. That report adds: Synthesis of TCR beta cDNA relied on 5'RACE template switching carrying UMIs. Out of eight donors sequenced, seven tested HCMV-seropositive and the remaining one seronegative. Dominant NKG2C+ clonotypes made up about 1.0-7.5% of CD8+ T cells in a handful of donors. There were a handful of donors in whom these clonotypes also led the CD3+CD56-NKG2C+ fraction.

This TCR came from a man in his forties or fifties who received an inactivated influenza vaccine. The V and J genes are TRBV5-1 and TRBJ1-6; 10 bases agree with TRBD1. The specimen comprised CD4+ T cells sorted from PBMCs, sampled less than 13 days after vaccination. This CDR3 is CASSFSGQGSSPLHF. CDR3 sequence (DNA): TGCGCCAGCAGCTTTTCGGGACAGGGGAGTTCACCCCTCCACTTT.